This T cell receptor (beta chain) comes out of a study of blood T cell repertoires in COVID-19. Clinical histories supplied by participants themselves formed the basis of cohort assignment. TCRdb keeps only in-frame clones here, not all; method: immunoSEQ multiplex PCR. Counted here are 200,000 to 250,000 clones, 90% occurring once; the ten biggest clones make up about 14%. The germline gives CDR1 MNHEY, CDR2 SVGAGI. The length of the CDR3 is 14 residues. Trimming removed 7 bases from V and 4 bases from J; junction bases left unmatched: 9. The J gene is TRBJ1-2, the V gene TRBV6-5; TRBD1 matches at 7 bases. This TCR came from a young man who had been exposed to COVID-19. The sample taken for sequencing was PBMCs or T cells enriched from blood (not recorded which). The CDR3 here is CASKTTTGSYGYTF. The DNA for the CDR3 is TGTGCCAGCAAAACTACGACAGGGTCCTATGGCTACACCTTC.